One sample yielded the 3 T cell receptor beta chains listed below, sequenced in a study of CD8+CD57+ T cells in acquired aplastic anemia. Only patients with CD8+CD57+ cell expansion on flow cytometry were chosen for sequencing. The template for TCR beta VDJ and CDR3 sequence profiling was genomic DNA. MiXCR, run by TCRdb on the reads, gives a single entry per CDR3 protein. The table records about 470,000 distinct CDR3 sequences, more than 25% of them present only once. Material for sequencing was sorted CD4+, CD8+, or CD8+CD57+ T cells (not recorded which) from PBMCs. The receptors derive from a human donor with aplastic anemia.

The rearrangement links TRBV25-1 to TRBJ1-6; no reliable D call. The CDR3 is made up of 13 amino acids. V lost 9 bases and J lost 9, with 15 bases in between. Germline CDR1 and CDR2: MGHDK and SYGVNS. CDR3 DNA sequence: TGTGCCAGTGCTAGAGATGTGGGTTCACCCCTCCACTTT. Its translation is CASARDVGSPLHF.

This clonotype came up a few times. This rearrangement joins TRBV9 to TRBJ2-3; D is ambiguous. Germline V lookup: CDR1 SGDLS, CDR2 YYNGEE. The CDR3 extends over 15 amino acids. Trimming pared 0 bases from V and 3 bases from J, leaving 11 bases between. This chain's CDR3 is CASSVGPAETDTQYF. CDR3 nucleotide sequence: TGTGCCAGCAGCGTAGGCCCAGCTGAGACAGATACGCAGTATTTT. The complete variable domain, with remaining parts taken from reference TRBV9 and TRBJ2-3, reads DSGVTQTPKHLITATGQRVTLRCSPRSGDLSVYWYQQSLDQGLQFLIQYYNGEERAKGNILERFSAQQFPDLHSELNLSSLELGDSALYFCASSVGPAETDTQYFGPGTRLTVL.

The rearrangement links TRBV6-1 to TRBJ1-5; D is perhaps TRBD1 (5 bases). Germline assignment: CDR1 MNHNS and CDR2 SASEGT. Trimming stripped 6 bases from V and 0 bases from J, with 12 bases between. This CDR3 comprises 15 residues. DNA for the CDR3: TGTGCCAGCAGCCGCAACAGGAATAGCAATCAGCCCCAGCATTTT. Translating gives CASSRNRNSNQPQHF.